Below, 14 T cell receptor beta chains from the same sample are listed, as sequenced in a study of T-cell memory formation after mild COVID-19. TCRdb re-derived calls from the 5' RACE reads in MiXCR, one entry per CDR3 protein. This sample has a few hundred thousand distinct CDR3 sequences; approximately 25% occur once, and the top ten carry roughly an eighth. Sequenced: PBMCs or a T cell subset sorted from them (not recorded which). Receptors were obtained from an adult woman who had mild COVID-19 (a few samples of this study predate the infection). Cell type and time point are not known.

A few counts support this clonotype. Sequence at one end of the junction differs from germline and may be a read error. The V gene is TRBV3-1, the J gene TRBJ1-4; D uncertain. Germline V gene lookup returns CDR1 LGHDT and CDR2 YNNKEL (reference sequence). The CDR3 extends over 13 amino acids. DNA of the CDR3: TGTGCCAGCAGCCCTTCGACTGGTGAAAAACCGCTTTTT. It specifies CASSPSTGEKPLF.

The chain carries TRBV24-1 and TRBJ2-7; possible D gene TRBD2, 5 bases. The V end was cut by 4 bases, the J end by 8 bases, with 11 bases between. Germline V gives CDR1 KGHDR, CDR2 SFDVKD. The CDR3 runs 12 residues. The DNA for the CDR3 is TGTGCCACCAGTGAGGGGAGTTCACAGCAGTACTTC. This sequence encodes CATSEGSSQQYF.

Notes on this clonotype: It is unclear where the CDR3 begins or ends on the DNA, so no DNA is shown, and the CDR3 is as TCRdb lists it. J is TRBJ1-5 and V is TRBV29-1. The germline V gene has CDR1 SQVTM and CDR2 ANQGSEA. The CDR3 extends over 12 residues, inclusive of both ends. The CDR3 is CSVEVAVGTRHF.

This chain joins TRBV29-1 and TRBJ2-3; D is ambiguous. Trimming removed 1 base from V and 6 bases from J, with 14 bases in between. Per germline, CDR1 SQVTM and CDR2 ANQGSEA. This CDR3 is 14 amino acids long. This CDR3 is CSVEGHTGPDTQYF. In DNA form, the CDR3 reads TGCAGCGTTGAAGGGCACACCGGACCCGATACGCAGTATTTT.

The table lists this clonotype with a few counts. This chain links TRBV20-1 with TRBJ2-5; TRBD2 matches at 9 bases. V lost 6 bases, J lost 0 bases, and 8 bases stayed unmatched. This CDR3 is 15 amino acids long. Germline CDR1 DFQATT, CDR2 SNEGSKA (reference sequence). CDR3 sequence: CSAKGLAGNQETQYF. The CDR3 coding sequence is TGCAGTGCAAAAGGGCTAGCGGGAAACCAAGAGACCCAGTACTTC.

In its sample, this clonotype was seen a few times. J is TRBJ2-6 and V is TRBV20-1; D is possibly TRBD2 (6 bases). This CDR3 spans 16 amino acids. Germline loops: CDR1 DFQATT, CDR2 SNEGSKA (reference sequence). Trimming pared 5 bases from V and 4 bases from J, leaving 18 bases between. CDR3 amino acids: CSARDFLRLGANVLTF. Written as DNA, the CDR3 is TGCAGTGCTCGGGACTTCCTACGATTGGGGGCCAACGTCCTGACTTTC.

The CDR3 DNA reads TGTGCCACCAGTGCCGCCACGCACCGGGGCCGCCCTGAAGCTTTCTTT. Protein product: CATSAATHRGRPEAFF. The chain couples TRBV24-1 to TRBJ1-1; D is perhaps TRBD1 (5 bases). This CDR3 region has 16 residues. Trimming stripped 5 bases from V and 6 bases from J, with 21 bases between. The V gene's germline CDR1 is KGHDR and CDR2 SFDVKD.

The chain employs TRBV25-1 and TRBJ1-2, with D hard to call. This CDR3 has 14 residues. V dropped 2 bases and J dropped 3 bases, with 10 bases sitting between them. The germline gives CDR1 MGHDK, CDR2 SYGVNS. CDR3 coding DNA: TGTGCCAGCAGTGAAGGATTGGGGTACTATGGCTACACCTTC. Protein sequence: CASSEGLGYYGYTF.

J is TRBJ1-6 and V is TRBV7-6; the match to TRBD1 covers 10 bases. V was clipped by 2 bases and J by 11 bases; unmatched bases: 6. The CDR3 is 15 residues long. Germline assignment: CDR1 SGHVS and CDR2 FNYEAQ. The CDR3 sequence is CASSLWDRGNAPLHF. The CDR3 coding sequence is TGTGCCAGCAGCTTATGGGACAGGGGTAACGCACCCCTCCACTTT.

This clonotype was seen repeatedly, ten times or more. The rearrangement uses TRBV5-1 and TRBJ2-7; D might be TRBD1 or TRBD2, each matching 6 bases. The CDR3 contains 15 residues. Germline V gene data show CDR1 as SGHRS and CDR2 as YFSETQ. Trimming took 0 bases from V and 4 from J, leaving 14 bases between them. CDR3 sequence (DNA): TGCGCCAGCAGCTTGGAAAGTTTAGGGGGGTACGAGCAGTACTTC. It encodes CASSLESLGGYEQYF.

In this sample, this clonotype turned up a few times. The chain is built from TRBV27 and TRBJ2-7, with D perhaps TRBD1 (6 bases). This CDR3 region has 14 residues. From germline, CDR1 is MNHEY and CDR2 SMNVEV (reference sequence). V was clipped by 2 bases and J by 5 bases, with 13 bases between them. The CDR3 is CASSLTGTHNEQYF. The CDR3 DNA follows: TGTGCCAGCAGTTTAACAGGGACCCACAACGAGCAGTACTTC.

This chain links TRBV4-1 with TRBJ2-7, with 7 bases fitting TRBD1. V lost 0 bases, J lost 4 bases, and 3 bases stayed unmatched. In germline, CDR1 is MGHRA, CDR2 YSYEKL. The CDR3 covers 14 residues. CDR3 sequence reads: CASSQETGHYEQYF. The CDR3 nucleotides read TGCGCCAGCAGCCAAGAGACAGGGCATTACGAGCAGTACTTC.

This clonotype was picked up a small number of times. The V and J genes are TRBV24-1 and TRBJ1-5; 9 bases are shared with TRBD1. The V gene's germline CDR1 is KGHDR and CDR2 SFDVKD. The CDR3 totals 15 residues. The trim removed 4 bases at V and 4 bases at J, leaving 4 bases unmatched. CDR3: CATSDLGQGNQPQHF. The CDR3 region has the DNA TGTGCCACCAGTGACCTGGGACAGGGAAATCAGCCCCAGCATTTT.

The rearrangement uses TRBV19 and TRBJ2-1, with D possibly matching TRBD2 (5 bases). The CDR3 length is 14 residues. CDR1 is LNHDA, CDR2 SQIVND, per germline (reference sequence). V was cut by 5 bases and J by 6 bases, with 14 bases left in between. The CDR3 DNA is TGTGCCAGTAGTTTTCCGCTTGAGGGCAATGAGCAGTTCTTC. Protein sequence: CASSFPLEGNEQFF.